The 7 T cell receptor beta chains below all came from one sample that was sequenced in a study of T cells in Graves' hyperthyroidism and ophthalmopathy. RNA transcripts yielded amplified TCR beta CDR3 regions. The HTBI primer set served for first-round RT-PCR of the TCR CDR3. MiXCR, applied by TCRdb to the multiplex PCR reads, yields one record per CDR3 protein. The sample contains a few hundred thousand distinct CDR3 sequences, roughly 15% of which appear only once. The sample was blood. Receptor source: a young woman with Graves' hyperthyroidism.

In this sample, this clonotype turned up many times. The chain has TRBV2 and TRBJ1-5, with TRBD1 matching over 7 bases. Unmatched junction bases numbered 3, after V lost 6 bases and J lost 4 bases. Germline-derived CDR1 and CDR2 are SNHLY and FYNNEI. CDR3 length equals 13 residues. The CDR3 spells CASSRQGNQPQHF. The CDR3 bases are TGTGCCAGCAGCAGACAGGGTAATCAGCCCCAGCATTTT.

In this sample, this clonotype turned up many times. The rearrangement uses TRBV6-6 and TRBJ2-2; unclear D gene. The CDR3 loop spans 14 amino acids. Germline CDR1 MNHNY, CDR2 SVGAGI (reference sequence). Trimming removed 0 bases from V and 0 bases from J, with 2 bases in between. This CDR3 is CASSYSTNTGELFF. In DNA form, the CDR3 reads TGTGCCAGCAGTTACTCGACGAACACCGGGGAGCTGTTTTTT.

This chain joins TRBV29-1 and TRBJ2-1; 10 bases fit TRBD1. This CDR3 contains 14 residues. Germline lookup yields CDR1 SQVTM and CDR2 ANQGSEA. Trimming at V came to 6 bases and at J to 1 base, leaving 3 bases not matched to a gene. The CDR3 bases are TGCAGCGTGAGGGACAGGGGTTCCTACAATGAGCAGTTCTTC. This translates into CSVRDRGSYNEQFF.

A word on this clonotype: This could be a read error, since a much larger clone is one nucleotide away. The genes are TRBV5-1 and TRBJ2-3, with a weak D call TRBD2 (5 bases). Germline CDR1 is SGHRS and CDR2 is YFSETQ. The CDR3 covers 15 residues. CDR3 loop: CASSLANPSTDAQYF. In DNA form, the CDR3 reads TGCGCCAGCAGCTTGGCGAACCCTAGCACAGATGCGCAGTATTTT.

In this sample, this clonotype turned up many times. The chain uses TRBV6-5 and TRBJ2-7; a possible D gene is TRBD2 (6 bases). The germline gives CDR1 MNHEY, CDR2 SVGAGI. V gave up 0 bases and J gave up 2 bases, with 11 bases separating them. The CDR3 runs 15 residues. The CDR3 region is CASSYSARLAYEQYF. CDR3 nucleotide sequence: TGTGCCAGCAGTTACTCCGCGAGACTAGCCTACGAGCAGTACTTC.

This clonotype was picked up many times. The chain recombines TRBV28 with TRBJ1-4; 8 positions match TRBD1. The V segment lost 1 base and the J segment 8 bases; nucleotides outside the gene matches: 6. CDR3 length equals 15 residues. Germline loops: CDR1 MDHEN, CDR2 SYDVKM. CDR3 sequence: CASSLLGQGGEKLFF. The CDR3, as DNA: TGTGCCAGCAGTTTATTAGGACAGGGAGGAGAAAAACTGTTTTTT.

This chain joins TRBV6-1 and TRBJ1-4, with 10 nucleotides matching TRBD1. The V gene's germline CDR1 is MNHNS and CDR2 SASEGT. Trimming removed 5 bases from V and 7 bases from J; junction bases left unmatched: 7. This CDR3 spans 15 amino acids. The CDR3 region is CASSYGDRGGEKLFF. CDR3 DNA sequence: TGTGCCAGCAGTTACGGGGACAGGGGTGGTGAAAAACTGTTTTTT.